The text below deals with one T cell receptor (beta chain). What it binds is not known. Generated by immunoSEQ multiplex PCR, the TCRdb table keeps only in-frame clones and is missing some. Of roughly 100,000 clones listed, approximately 90% were seen once; the top ten hold 2% to 3%. The data were obtained in a study of T cell responses to AZD1222 COVID-19 vaccine. Whole-study results and caveats: Seropositive at baseline were only a handful of AZD1222 recipients. Compared with day 0, the breadth and depth of the Spike-specific TCR repertoire rose significantly after two doses of AZD1222. Repertoires were obtained only post-peak T cell response.

The CDR3 totals 15 residues. Germline lookup yields CDR1 GTSNPN and CDR2 SVGIG (reference sequence). V lost 0 bases and J lost 7, with 16 bases in between. Recipients boosted at about 4 weeks or about 12 weeks are pooled. This specimen was peripheral blood, taken 28 days after the second AZD1222 dose. This rearrangement joins TRBV30 to TRBJ1-5; no definite D call. This receptor was obtained from an adult who received the AZD1222 COVID-19 vaccine. CDR3 loop: CAWSVPLEGGQPQHF. For the CDR3, the DNA is TGTGCCTGGAGTGTACCCCTTGAGGGTGGCCAGCCCCAGCATTTT.